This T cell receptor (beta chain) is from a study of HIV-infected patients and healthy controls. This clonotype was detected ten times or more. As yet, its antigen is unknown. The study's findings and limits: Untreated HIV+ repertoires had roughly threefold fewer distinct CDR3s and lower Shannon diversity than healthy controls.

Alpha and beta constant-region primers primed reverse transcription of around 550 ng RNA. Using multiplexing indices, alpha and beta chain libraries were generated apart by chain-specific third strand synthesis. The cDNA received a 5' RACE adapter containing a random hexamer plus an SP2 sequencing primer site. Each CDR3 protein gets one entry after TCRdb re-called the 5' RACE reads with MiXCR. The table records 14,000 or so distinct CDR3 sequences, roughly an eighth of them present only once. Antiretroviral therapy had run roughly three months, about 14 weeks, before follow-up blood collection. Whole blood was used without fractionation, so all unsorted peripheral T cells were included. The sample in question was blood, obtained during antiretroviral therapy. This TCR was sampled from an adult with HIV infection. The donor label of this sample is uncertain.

CDR3 region: CSVRGGRDYEQYF. Here the CDR3 DNA reads TGCAGCGTACGTGGGGGCAGGGACTACGAGCAGTACTTC. The V and J genes are TRBV29-1 and TRBJ2-7, with D perhaps matching TRBD1 (6 bases). The CDR3 totals 13 residues. Trimming took 6 bases from V and 3 from J, leaving 15 bases between them. From germline, CDR1 is SQVTM and CDR2 ANQGSEA.